The 21 T cell receptor beta chains below come from one sample, sequenced in a study of identical twins. TCRdb redid the calling of the 5' RACE reads with MiXCR, one entry per CDR3 protein. The sample has 450,000 to 500,000 distinct CDR3 sequences, roughly an eighth seen once. This sample was also put to use in a study of yellow fever vaccine responses in identical twins.

Sequencing input: CD4+ T cells sorted from blood. These receptors were collected from a woman in her late teens or twenties in good health.

The sample holds many counts of this clonotype. The chain recombines TRBV6-2 or TRBV6-3 with TRBJ2-7; maybe TRBD1 (6 bases). Germline lookup yields CDR1 MNHEY and CDR2 SVGEGT. The ends were cut back, 7 bases at V and 0 bases at J, with 7 bases in the middle. The CDR3 consists of 12 residues. CDR3 DNA sequence: TGTGCCAGCACGGACAGCTCCTACGAGCAGTACTTC. Residues: CASTDSSYEQYF.

The chain is built from TRBV18 and TRBJ2-2; 9 nucleotides match TRBD2. Germline assignment: CDR1 KGHSH and CDR2 LQKENI. Unmatched junction bases numbered 6, after V lost 2 bases and J lost 5 bases. CDR3 length equals 16 residues. The CDR3 here is CASSPIAGEVTGELFF. DNA for the CDR3: TGTGCCAGCTCACCAATAGCGGGAGAGGTAACCGGGGAGCTGTTTTTT.

This clonotype was detected ten times or more. The genes are TRBV12-3 or TRBV12-4 and TRBJ1-2; possible D gene TRBD1, 6 bases. This CDR3 is built from 12 residues. Trimming shortened V by 2 bases and J by 8 bases, and 9 bases separated the two germline ends. The CDR3 nucleotides are TGTGCCAGCAGTTTAAGGGGGAACGGCTACACCTTC. Protein product: CASSLRGNGYTF.

The rearrangement links TRBV7-2 to TRBJ2-5; 7 positions match TRBD1. The CDR3 contains 16 residues. V dropped 1 base and J dropped 3; count of bases not matched to a gene: 8. Germline V gene data show CDR1 as SGHTA and CDR2 as FQGNSA. The CDR3 region is CASSLEHPQGKETQYF. The DNA for the CDR3 is TGTGCCAGCAGCTTAGAACACCCACAGGGGAAAGAGACCCAGTACTTC.

This clonotype was seen repeatedly, ten times or more. This chain uses TRBV3-1 with TRBJ2-7; D remains ambiguous. The CDR3 contains 11 residues. The V and J ends lost 3 bases and 3 bases respectively, with 3 bases between them. Germline values: CDR1 LGHDT, CDR2 YNNKEL (reference sequence). The CDR3 nucleotides are TGTGCCAGCAGCCAGGGCTACGAGCAGTACTTC. Translated, it gives CASSQGYEQYF.

This chain uses TRBV9 with TRBJ2-3, with TRBD2 matching 7 bases. Germline V gives CDR1 SGDLS, CDR2 YYNGEE. V lost 0 bases and J lost 13; bases outside the gene matches: 8. The CDR3 loop spans 13 amino acids. CDR3 coding DNA: TGTGCCAGCAGCGTAGAAGAGCTAGCGGAGAAGTATTTT. This encodes CASSVEELAEKYF.

The chain combines TRBV30 with TRBJ2-1, with D unclear. CDR3 length equals 12 residues. Germline lookup yields CDR1 GTSNPN and CDR2 SVGIG (reference sequence). The V gene lost 4 bases and the J gene lost 8 bases, with 12 bases spanning the gap. The CDR3 DNA sequence: TGTGCCTGGACAAAACTTCGGGATGAGCAGTTCTTC. Translating it yields CAWTKLRDEQFF. The full variable domain, completed using reference TRBV30 and TRBJ2-1, is SQTIHQWPATLVQPVGSPLSLECTVEGTSNPNLYWYRQAAGRGLQLLFYSVGIGQISSEVPQNLSASRPQDRQFILSSKKLLLSDSGFYLCAWTKLRDEQFFGPGTRLTVL.

This clonotype was detected only once. The chain combines TRBV9 with TRBJ2-1; 12 positions match TRBD2. Germline V CDR1 and CDR2: SGDLS, YYNGEE. The CDR3 has 15 residues. With 0 bases clipped from V and 9 bases from J, the junction kept 4 bases outside the gene matches. Here the CDR3 reads CASSVGTSGMAEQFF. The DNA for the CDR3 is TGTGCCAGCAGCGTAGGGACTAGCGGGATGGCTGAGCAGTTCTTC.

This clonotype came up a few times. The chain uses TRBV20-1 and TRBJ2-7; 7 positions match TRBD1. The V gene's germline CDR1 is DFQATT and CDR2 SNEGSKA (reference sequence). The CDR3 runs 13 residues. With 7 bases clipped from V and 6 bases from J, the junction kept 12 bases outside the gene matches. The CDR3 region is CSGQTGRVSEQYF. The CDR3 bases are TGCAGTGGCCAGACAGGGCGAGTTAGCGAGCAGTACTTC.

This clonotype was found a few times. The chain carries TRBV12-3 or TRBV12-4 and TRBJ2-2; tentatively, D is TRBD1 (6 bases). This CDR3 region has 16 residues. V was clipped by 7 bases and J by 3 bases, with 18 bases between them. In DNA form, the CDR3 reads TGTGCCAGCACCTCCCGACAGGTGTCGTACACCGGGGAGCTGTTTTTT. As protein: CASTSRQVSYTGELFF.

The chain couples TRBV7-2 to TRBJ1-1; D not certain. This CDR3 comprises 14 residues. CDR1 and CDR2 (germline): SGHTA, FQGNSA. The V gene lost 2 bases and the J gene lost 0 bases, with 7 bases spanning the gap. The CDR3 DNA sequence: TGTGCCAGCAGCTTACAGGCTTTGAACACTGAAGCTTTCTTT. The encoded protein is CASSLQALNTEAFF.

This clonotype was found a few times. The chain recombines TRBV5-1 with TRBJ2-2, with D hard to call. The V end lost 7 bases, the J end lost 0 bases, and 13 bases lay between the germline ends. The length of the CDR3 is 15 residues. Per germline, CDR1 SGHRS and CDR2 YFSETQ. The CDR3 loop reads CASLVSPSNTGELFF. The CDR3 nucleotides read TGCGCCAGCCTAGTTTCGCCTTCGAACACCGGGGAGCTGTTTTTT.

The chain uses TRBV7-9 and TRBJ2-7; unclear D gene. V lost 1 base, J lost 6 bases, and 7 bases lay in between. This CDR3 is 12 amino acids long. Germline V gene lookup returns CDR1 SEHNR and CDR2 FQNEAQ (reference sequence). The CDR3 loop is CASSLDRSEQYF. CDR3 sequence (DNA): TGTGCCAGCAGCTTAGATAGAAGCGAGCAGTACTTC.

This chain links TRBV7-8 with TRBJ2-1, with D possibly matching TRBD2 (6 bases). This CDR3 has 15 amino acids. Germline V CDR1 and CDR2: SGHVS, FQNEAQ. The germline V and J ends were trimmed by 5 bases and 8 bases, with 19 bases remaining between them. The CDR3 nucleotides are TGTGCCAGCAGCCCTCTTGGCGGGGCATTGGATGAGCAGTTCTTC. Translating it yields CASSPLGGALDEQFF.

The CDR3 here is CASSLAGTQEQYF. The CDR3 bases are TGTGCCAGCAGTTTGGCCGGGACACAAGAGCAGTACTTC. This chain uses TRBV28 with TRBJ2-7; the D gene is possibly TRBD1 (6 bases). The CDR3 has 13 amino acids. The germline gives CDR1 MDHEN, CDR2 SYDVKM. V was trimmed by 3 bases and J by 7 bases, leaving 13 bases between them.

This clonotype was detected ten times or more. The V call is TRBV20-1, the J call TRBJ1-1; no clear D. Trimming took off 6 bases at V and 1 base at J, with 9 bases between the two ends. The CDR3 covers 12 residues. In germline, CDR1 is DFQATT, CDR2 SNEGSKA (reference sequence). The CDR3 nucleotides read TGCAGTGCCTCAGAGAAGAACACTGAAGCTTTCTTT. This encodes CSASEKNTEAFF.

This clonotype was recorded a few times. The gene calls are TRBV12-3 or TRBV12-4 and TRBJ2-3; weak D call: TRBD1 (5 bases). Deletions cut 1 base from V and 4 bases from J, with 12 bases between. The CDR3 has 15 residues. CDR3 in amino acids: CASSLVSVRADTQYF. CDR3 DNA: TGTGCCAGCAGTTTAGTCAGTGTCAGGGCAGATACGCAGTATTTT.

This clonotype has only a few counts. This sequence joins TRBV29-1 and TRBJ2-7, with TRBD1 identical over 10 bases. CDR3 length equals 15 residues. Trimming at V came to 6 bases and at J to 3 bases, leaving 11 bases not matched to a gene. Germline values: CDR1 SQVTM, CDR2 ANQGSEA. As DNA, the CDR3 is TGCAGCGTACGAGAACCGGGACAGGGGTACTACGAGCAGTACTTC. It yields the protein CSVREPGQGYYEQYF.

This clonotype was recorded a few times. The gene calls are TRBV5-8 and TRBJ1-4; D is uncertain. The CDR3 runs to 13 residues. V was pared by 4 bases and J by 7 bases, with 11 bases between. From germline, CDR1 is SGHTS and CDR2 YDEGEE. The CDR3 bases are TGTGCCAGCAGCCCCGATTCGGGTGAAAAACTGTTTTTT. This translates into CASSPDSGEKLFF.

This clonotype was detected a few times. The V gene is TRBV20-1, the J gene TRBJ1-1, with 11 bases aligning to TRBD1. The CDR3 consists of 14 residues. The V segment lost 2 bases and the J segment 11 bases; nucleotides outside the gene matches: 10. The germline CDR1 and CDR2 sequences are DFQATT and SNEGSKA (reference sequence). In DNA, the CDR3 is TGCAGTGCTAGAATCGGGACAGGGGGTGAATGGGCTTTCTTT. Its protein product is CSARIGTGGEWAFF.

V usage is TRBV4-2 and J usage is TRBJ2-5; a weak D match, TRBD1 (8 bases). This CDR3 spans 17 amino acids. Per the germline V gene, CDR1 is LGHNA and CDR2 is YNFKEQ. Trimming shortened V by 4 bases and J by 5 bases, and 23 bases separated the two germline ends. The CDR3 nucleotides read TGTGCCAGCAGCCCTGGACAGGGAAAGGGACTAATGGAGACCCAGTACTTC. This encodes CASSPGQGKGLMETQYF.